These T cell receptor beta chains were read from a single sample in a study of T-cell memory formation after mild COVID-19. TCRdb re-analysed the 5' RACE reads in MiXCR, keeping a single row per CDR3 protein. The repertoire holds nearly 250,000 distinct CDR3 sequences, approximately 15% seen once, with 2.1% in the top ten. Sequencing was done on a sample of PBMCs or a T cell subset sorted from them (not recorded which). These receptors were taken from an adult woman who had mild COVID-19 (a few samples of this study predate the infection). Cell type and time point are not known. The CDR3 runs from the conserved cysteine through the conserved F or W. The D gene is left open where the match is weak. Part of the rows lack a size; the others show once, few, many or a class for expanded clones.

CDR3 protein: CASSTGGAGVYEQYF
CDR3 DNA: TGTGCCAGCAGCACCGGGGGGGCGGGAGTGTACGAGCAGTACTTC
J gene: TRBJ2-7
D gene: TRBD2
clone size: .
V gene: TRBV12-3/TRBV12-4

CDR3 protein: CASSTEQHYEQYF
CDR3 DNA: TGTGCCAGTAGTACCGAACAGCACTACGAGCAGTACTTC
J gene: TRBJ2-7
D gene: .
clone size: .
V gene: TRBV19

CDR3 protein: CASAKTDYEQYF
CDR3 DNA: TGTGCTAGTGCTAAGACAGACTACGAGCAGTACTTC
J gene: TRBJ2-7
D gene: .
clone size: few
V gene: TRBV12-5

CDR3 protein: CASSDEGRNNSPLHF
CDR3 DNA: TGTGCCAGTAGTGACGAGGGACGGAATAATTCACCCCTCCACTTT
J gene: TRBJ1-6
D gene: .
clone size: .
V gene: TRBV19

CDR3 protein: CASSVGKDRQFF
CDR3 DNA: TGTGCCAGCAGTGTCGGGAAAGACCGGCAGTTCTTC
J gene: TRBJ2-1
D gene: .
clone size: .
V gene: TRBV25-1

CDR3 protein: CASSLATGNTGELFF
CDR3 DNA: TGCGCCAGCAGCTTGGCCACAGGAAACACCGGGGAGCTGTTTTTT
J gene: TRBJ2-2
D gene: .
clone size: few
V gene: TRBV5-1

CDR3 protein: CASSPNRVRETQYF
CDR3 DNA: TGTGCCAGCAGCCCTAACAGGGTACGGGAGACCCAGTACTTC
J gene: TRBJ2-5
D gene: .
clone size: .
V gene: TRBV28

CDR3 protein: CASSQGTGDTEAFF
CDR3 DNA: TGCGCCAGCAGCCAAGGGACAGGGGACACTGAAGCTTTCTTT
J gene: TRBJ1-1
D gene: TRBD1
clone size: few
V gene: TRBV4-3

CDR3 protein: CAWSVKASGGNQPQHF
CDR3 DNA: TGTGCCTGGAGTGTAAAGGCATCAGGAGGGAATCAGCCCCAGCATTTT
J gene: TRBJ1-5
D gene: .
clone size: .
V gene: TRBV30

CDR3 protein: CASSSGRPGGTGELFF
CDR3 DNA: TGTGCCAGCAGCTCGGGCCGGCCCGGGGGCACCGGGGAGCTGTTTTTT
J gene: TRBJ2-2
D gene: .
clone size: .
V gene: TRBV7-6